The entry below gives a single T cell receptor (beta chain) sequence along with its context. CDR1 is SGHRS, CDR2 YFSETQ, per germline. The CDR3 spans 14 residues. The ends were cut back, 0 bases at V and 4 bases at J, with 8 bases in the middle. This sample is drawn from a study of blood T cells in healthy people across ages. The total RNA that was extracted per sample amounted to at least 5 micrograms. The use of a sample-barcoded 5' primer and a J-beta primer mix characterized a second PCR of roughly 7 to 12 cycles. TCRdb independently ran MiXCR on the 5' RACE reads; one entry per CDR3 protein. The data contain fewer than 1.5 million distinct CDR3 sequences, roughly 45% of them singletons.

The rearrangement uses TRBV5-1 and TRBJ2-1; unclear D gene. Sequencing was performed on blood. The sequence came from a woman between 18 and 29 years old in good health. CDR3 in DNA: TGCGCCAGCAGCTTGGAGACTCCTTACAATGAGCAGTTCTTC. Translated, it gives CASSLETPYNEQFF.